Below, one T cell receptor (beta chain) is given with its context. Its cognate antigen is unknown. Patients were excluded because of uncontrolled infection, other autoimmune disease, pregnancy or lactation. The data were taken from a study of T cells in Graves' hyperthyroidism and ophthalmopathy. Study summary: Peripheral blood was drawn at first diagnosis, prior to all treatment. Study results and caveats: The majority of expanded thyroid clonotypes above 0.001 also appeared in blood. A 13 V-J model separated ophthalmopathy from stable hyperthyroidism.

TCR beta CDR3 regions were amplified from RNA transcripts. The TCR CDR3 first-round RT-PCR relied on the HTBI primer set. TCRdb re-called the multiplex PCR reads through MiXCR, storing one row per CDR3 protein. The data contain 550,000 to 650,000 distinct CDR3 sequences, 14% of them singletons. The CDR3 totals 17 residues. Trimming took 1 base from V and 5 from J; bases not matched to a gene: 8. Germline CDR1 is SGHAT and CDR2 is FQNNGV. V is TRBV11-2 and J is TRBJ2-1; 10 positions match TRBD2. Specimen: blood. This clonotype was obtained from a woman aged 40 to 50 with Graves' hyperthyroidism. This chain's CDR3 is CASSLGLAGVGDNEQFF. CDR3 bases: TGTGCCAGCAGCTTAGGGCTAGCGGGAGTTGGGGACAATGAGCAGTTCTTC.